Below, 21 T cell receptor beta chains from the same sample are listed, as sequenced in a study of T cells in Graves' hyperthyroidism and ophthalmopathy. Amplification yielded TCR beta CDR3 regions, with RNA transcripts as the source. Researchers ran a first-round RT-PCR on the TCR CDR3 using the HTBI primer set. TCRdb processed the multiplex PCR reads anew with MiXCR; each CDR3 protein has one entry. The sample gives fewer than 850,000 distinct CDR3 sequences, 15% to 20% of which show up once; roughly a sixth is in the top ten. Sample: blood. The receptors stem from a man in his fifties with Graves' hyperthyroidism.

This clonotype was detected many times. The gene calls are TRBV28 and TRBJ2-1; 10 bases align to TRBD2. With 6 bases clipped from V and 1 base from J, the junction kept 9 bases outside the gene matches. The CDR3 consists of 17 residues. Germline CDR1 MDHEN, CDR2 SYDVKM. DNA of the CDR3: TGTGCCAGCAGCCCCTGGCCTAGCGGGAGATCCTACAATGAGCAGTTCTTC. Residues: CASSPWPSGRSYNEQFF. Filled out from reference TRBV28 and TRBJ2-1, the complete variable domain reads DVKVTQSSRYLVKRTGEKVFLECVQDMDHENMFWYRQDPGLGLRLIYFSYDVKMKEKGDIPEGYSVSREKKERFSLILESASTNQTSMYLCASSPWPSGRSYNEQFFGPGTRLTVL.

The sample holds a few counts of this clonotype. The chain links TRBV5-1 to TRBJ2-2; D unclear. V dropped 1 base and J dropped 8 bases, with 9 bases sitting between them. The CDR3 consists of 13 residues. The germline V gene has CDR1 SGHRS and CDR2 YFSETQ. CDR3 sequence: CASSLFEGGELFF. The CDR3 bases are TGCGCCAGCAGCTTGTTCGAAGGGGGGGAGCTGTTTTTT.

The V call is TRBV7-2, the J call TRBJ1-3; D remains ambiguous. V was shortened by 5 bases and J by 0 bases, with 14 bases between the two germline ends. This CDR3 has 16 amino acids. Germline CDR1 SGHTA, CDR2 FQGNSA. Here the CDR3 reads CASSASMGSSGNTIYF. CDR3 DNA sequence: TGTGCCAGCAGCGCAAGCATGGGAAGCTCTGGAAACACCATATATTTT.

Ten or more counts support this clonotype. The chain links TRBV19 to TRBJ2-7; a weak D match, TRBD1 (6 bases). Deletions cut 6 bases from V and 5 bases from J, with 20 bases between. The CDR3 has 15 residues. In germline, CDR1 is LNHDA, CDR2 SQIVND (reference sequence). Here the CDR3 reads CASSSRGVVRHEQYF. CDR3 bases: TGTGCCAGTAGCTCCAGGGGAGTTGTCCGACACGAGCAGTACTTC. Complete variable domain (other parts from reference TRBV19 and TRBJ2-7): DGGITQSPKYLFRKEGQNVTLSCEQNLNHDAMYWYRQDPGQGLRLIYYSQIVNDFQKGDIAEGYSVSREKKESFPLTVTSAQKNPTAFYLCASSSRGVVRHEQYFGPGTRLTVT.

Ten or more counts support this clonotype. The chain links TRBV3-1 to TRBJ2-1, with TRBD2 matching 10 bases. The CDR3 totals 16 residues. V trimming: 4 bases; J trimming: 6 bases; junction bases outside the gene matches: 9. Per germline, CDR1 LGHDT and CDR2 YNNKEL (reference sequence). The CDR3 region is CASSPSPGLARNEQFF. The CDR3 region has the DNA TGTGCCAGCAGCCCTTCTCCGGGACTAGCGCGCAATGAGCAGTTCTTC.

The chain carries TRBV6-5 and TRBJ2-4, with a weak D call TRBD2 (5 bases). From germline, CDR1 is MNHEY and CDR2 SVGAGI. V was pared by 0 bases and J by 5 bases, with 11 bases between. This CDR3 has 15 residues. The CDR3 nucleotides read TGTGCCAGCAGTTACTCTGAGAGCGGACAAAACATTCAGTACTTC. It translates to CASSYSESGQNIQYF.

Worth noting for this clonotype: Because the CDR3 is missing its conserved closing phenylalanine or tryptophan, this is likely a read error. This chain joins TRBV12-3 or TRBV12-4 and TRBJ2-2, with a weak D call TRBD1 (6 bases). This CDR3 comprises 15 residues. V lost 2 bases to trimming and J lost 5 bases, with 12 bases between them. The CDR3 region has the DNA TGTGCCAGCAGTTTAAGGCACCAGGGGACCGGGGAGCTGTTTGTT. Translation gives CASSLRHQGTGELFV.

The V gene is TRBV12-3 or TRBV12-4, the J gene TRBJ2-1; tentatively, D is TRBD2 (6 bases). With 7 bases removed from V and 9 bases from J, the gap between germline ends came to 19 bases. The CDR3 covers 14 residues. The CDR3: CASTVTSPPGEQFF. The CDR3 DNA reads TGTGCCAGCACCGTGACTAGTCCCCCCGGTGAGCAGTTCTTC.

Many counts were recorded for this clonotype. The genes are TRBV28 and TRBJ1-2, with 8 nucleotides matching TRBD1. Germline lookup yields CDR1 MDHEN and CDR2 SYDVKM. This CDR3 contains 14 residues. V shed 5 bases, J shed 3 bases, and the junction held 5 bases outside the gene matches. CDR3 sequence reads: CASSARTGHYGYTF. As DNA, the CDR3 is TGTGCCAGCAGTGCAAGGACAGGGCACTATGGCTACACCTTC.

This clonotype was recorded many times. This chain uses TRBV12-3 or TRBV12-4 with TRBJ2-7; D is undetermined. The CDR3 runs to 12 residues. V lost 6 bases, J lost 3 bases, and 9 bases lay in between. This chain's CDR3 is CASSAPGYEQYF. In DNA, the CDR3 is TGTGCCAGCAGCGCACCGGGCTACGAGCAGTACTTC.

This clonotype occurred many times. This sequence joins TRBV6-1 and TRBJ2-5, with D perhaps TRBD2 (6 bases). The CDR3 runs 13 residues. V dropped 10 bases and J dropped 4 bases, with 16 bases sitting between them. Germline CDR1 is MNHNS and CDR2 is SASEGT. CDR3 nucleotide sequence: TGTGCCACCCGACTAGTAGTGGCAGAGACCCAGTACTTC. Translation gives CATRLVVAETQYF.

The chain joins TRBV15 to TRBJ2-6; D gene uncertain. The CDR3 totals 15 residues. With 4 bases removed from V and 2 bases from J, the gap between germline ends came to 9 bases. Germline lookup yields CDR1 LNHNV and CDR2 YYDKDF (reference sequence). The CDR3 reads CATSTSRAGANVLTF. In nucleotides, the CDR3 is TGTGCCACCAGCACCTCTCGGGCTGGGGCCAACGTCCTGACTTTC.

The genes are TRBV13 and TRBJ1-4, with D possibly TRBD1 on 6 matching bases. From germline, CDR1 is PRHDT and CDR2 FYEKMQ (reference sequence). V lost 2 bases and J lost 3, with 16 bases in between. The CDR3 runs to 17 residues. The CDR3 DNA reads TGTGCCAGCAGCTTACGTCACAGGGATCGAGCTAATGAAAAACTGTTTTTT. Its translation is CASSLRHRDRANEKLFF. Full variable domain (rest looked up from reference TRBV13 and TRBJ1-4): AAGVIQSPRHLIKEKRETATLKCYPIPRHDTVYWYQQGPGQDPQFLISFYEKMQSDKGSIPDRFSAQQFSDYHSELNMSSLELGDSALYFCASSLRHRDRANEKLFFGSGTQLSVL.

The rearrangement joins TRBV2 to TRBJ2-3, with 8 bases that match TRBD1. V dropped 6 bases and J dropped 1; count of bases not matched to a gene: 6. Germline V CDR1 and CDR2: SNHLY, FYNNEI. There are 15 residues in the CDR3. This CDR3 reads CASRLRGLGTDTQYF. CDR3 coding DNA: TGTGCCAGCAGACTCAGGGGGCTAGGCACAGATACGCAGTATTTT.

In this sample, this clonotype turned up many times. The CDR3 nucleotides read TGTGCCAGCAGCTTGACCGGGACAGGAAACTACAATGAGCAGTTCTTC. Amino acid sequence: CASSLTGTGNYNEQFF. The chain carries TRBV7-3 and TRBJ2-1; TRBD1 matches 8 bases. J lost 3 bases, V lost 3 bases, and 7 bases had no gene match. Germline V gene data show CDR1 as SGHTA and CDR2 as FQGTGA. This CDR3 comprises 16 residues.

The chain combines TRBV14 with TRBJ2-1; TRBD2 is a possible D gene (6 bases). Germline V gene lookup returns CDR1 SGHDN and CDR2 FVKESK. V lost 1 base, J lost 3 bases, and 13 bases lay in between. This CDR3 is 16 amino acids long. Here the CDR3 DNA reads TGTGCCAGCAGCCAAGGGAGTAGCGGATACTACAATGAGCAGTTCTTC. Protein: CASSQGSSGYYNEQFF.

Ten or more counts support this clonotype. The J gene is TRBJ1-5, the V gene TRBV27; D not resolved. Germline lookup yields CDR1 MNHEY and CDR2 SMNVEV (reference sequence). Trimming took 6 bases from V and 6 from J, leaving 9 bases between them. The CDR3 is 12 residues long. The CDR3 region is CASSQRGQPQHF. The CDR3 region has the DNA TGTGCCAGCAGCCAACGGGGTCAGCCCCAGCATTTT.

There are many counts of this clonotype. The V gene is TRBV9, the J gene TRBJ1-2; D ambiguous. The CDR3 is 15 residues long. Germline loops: CDR1 SGDLS, CDR2 YYNGEE. The V end lost 0 bases, the J end lost 1 base, and 10 bases lay between the germline ends. DNA of the CDR3: TGTGCCAGCAGCGTAGGCGGCAGCCTTAACTATGGCTACACCTTC. Its translation: CASSVGGSLNYGYTF.

This clonotype was seen at least ten times. The V call is TRBV3-1, the J call TRBJ2-1, with 11 bases aligning to TRBD2. The germline V gene encodes CDR1 LGHDT and CDR2 YNNKEL (reference sequence). This CDR3 spans 13 amino acids. Trimming at V came to 8 bases and at J to 7 bases, leaving 4 bases not matched to a gene. The CDR3 nucleotides read TGTGCCAGCTCGTCTAGCGGGAGGAATGAGCAGTTCTTC. Translation gives CASSSSGRNEQFF.

The V call is TRBV28, the J call TRBJ1-1; 12 nucleotides agree with TRBD1. The ends lost 4 bases at V and 10 bases at J; junction bases unmatched: 13. Looked up from germline, CDR1 is MDHEN and CDR2 is SYDVKM. This CDR3 region has 16 residues. In DNA form, the CDR3 reads TGTGCCAGCAGTTCCGGGACAGGGGGCGCGGGGGCGACAGCTTTCTTT. This sequence encodes CASSSGTGGAGATAFF.

This clonotype was seen a handful of times. The V call is TRBV28, the J call TRBJ2-7, with 12 bases identical to TRBD2. The CDR3 has 15 residues. CDR1 and CDR2 from the germline V gene are MDHEN and SYDVKM. V lost 5 bases, J lost 3 bases, and 5 bases stayed unmatched. The CDR3 spells CASSLAGGPVYEQYF. The CDR3 coding sequence is TGTGCCAGCAGTCTAGCGGGAGGGCCGGTCTACGAGCAGTACTTC.